Each of the 16 T cell receptor beta chains below was sequenced from the same sample in a study of T cell responses to AZD1222 COVID-19 vaccine. Here immunoSEQ multiplex PCR was the method, and the copy in TCRdb shows in-frame clones only, minus some. The data contain around 140,000 clones, roughly 92% of them singletons. Specimen: peripheral blood, collected on day 0 of AZD1222 vaccination. These receptors all stem from an adult in good health.

V gene TRBV5-4 combines with J gene TRBJ2-5, with TRBD1 matching 8 bases. Germline trimming cut 3 bases from V and 0 bases from J; bases unmatched to any gene: 10. The germline CDR1 and CDR2 sequences are SGHNT and YYREEE (reference sequence). The CDR3 loop spans 17 amino acids. In DNA, the CDR3 is TGTGCCAGCAGCTCCCTCGGTGGGACAGGCAACCAAGAGACCCAGTACTTC. Translation: CASSSLGGTGNQETQYF.

The rearrangement links TRBV9 to TRBJ2-7; the D is unclear. Germline assignment: CDR1 SGDLS and CDR2 YYNGEE. The V gene lost 3 bases and the J gene lost 4 bases, with 5 bases spanning the gap. The CDR3 runs 11 residues. This CDR3 is CASSAYYEQYF. The CDR3 DNA reads TGTGCCAGCAGCGCCTATTACGAGCAGTACTTC.

The gene calls are TRBV24-1 and TRBJ2-3; D call uncertain. The germline V gene has CDR1 KGHDR and CDR2 SFDVKD. V lost 2 bases and J lost 8, with 7 bases in between. The CDR3 length is 12 residues. CDR3: CATSDYGGTQYF. The CDR3 DNA is TGTGCCACCAGTGATTATGGTGGTACGCAGTATTTT.

This clone was picked up a small number of times. The chain combines TRBV5-1 with TRBJ2-7, with D possibly matching TRBD1 (7 bases). The length of the CDR3 is 16 residues. V lost 0 bases and J 4 bases, leaving 17 bases between the germline ends. Germline V CDR1 and CDR2: SGHRS, YFSETQ. The CDR3 is CASSLVTGEVVYEQYF. In DNA form, the CDR3 reads TGCGCCAGCAGCTTGGTAACAGGGGAGGTAGTATACGAGCAGTACTTC.

The chain is built from TRBV5-4 and TRBJ1-1, with TRBD1 identical over 9 bases. The CDR3 runs 15 residues. The ends lost 0 bases at V and 0 bases at J; junction bases unmatched: 0. Germline assignment: CDR1 SGHNT and CDR2 YYREEE (reference sequence). In nucleotides, the CDR3 is TGTGCCAGCAGCTTGGGACAGGGGGTGAACACTGAAGCTTTCTTT. Translated, it gives CASSLGQGVNTEAFF.

In DNA form, the CDR3 reads TGCAGCGTTGACGACACTGAAGCTTTCTTT. Its protein product is CSVDDTEAFF. The chain joins TRBV29-1 to TRBJ1-1; D is unresolved. The CDR3 spans 10 residues. V was pared by 3 bases and J by 3 bases, with 2 bases between. Germline CDR1 SQVTM, CDR2 ANQGSEA.

The chain employs TRBV6-1 and TRBJ2-1; the match to TRBD2 covers 9 bases. With 2 bases clipped from V and 9 bases from J, the junction kept 5 bases outside the gene matches. The germline V gene encodes CDR1 MNHNS and CDR2 SASEGT. The CDR3 spans 14 residues. CDR3 nucleotides: TGTGCCAGCAGTGAATTGGCGGGAGGGCCTGAGCAGTTCTTC. Amino acid sequence: CASSELAGGPEQFF.

This clone was seen a single time. This sequence joins TRBV4-1 and TRBJ2-7; D may be TRBD2 (6 bases). The V end lost 0 bases, the J end lost 1 base, and 13 bases lay between the germline ends. The CDR3 sequence is 16 residues long. CDR1 MGHRA and CDR2 YSYEKL come from the germline V gene. CDR3 DNA: TGCGCCAGCAGCCAAGAGGAGGGTTCAGGTTCCTACGAGCAGTACTTC. Protein sequence: CASSQEEGSGSYEQYF.

This chain connects TRBV10-3 to TRBJ2-3, with D unresolved. This CDR3 spans 14 amino acids. Trimming shortened V by 7 bases and J by 1 base, and 12 bases separated the two germline ends. From germline, CDR1 is ENHRY and CDR2 SYGVKD. CDR3 sequence reads: CAIKSLSGTDTQYF. Here the CDR3 DNA reads TGTGCCATCAAGAGTCTCAGCGGCACAGATACGCAGTATTTT.

V usage is TRBV7-9 and J usage is TRBJ2-7; the D gene is possibly TRBD2 (7 bases). The germline gives CDR1 SEHNR, CDR2 FQNEAQ (reference sequence). V was shortened by 0 bases and J by 1 base, with 13 bases between the two germline ends. The CDR3 sequence is 16 residues long. The CDR3: CASSLAGGLSSYEQYF. In DNA form, the CDR3 reads TGTGCCAGCAGCTTAGCGGGGGGGCTATCTTCCTACGAGCAGTACTTC.

The rearrangement joins TRBV6-5 to TRBJ2-2, with D perhaps TRBD1 (5 bases). Per the germline V gene, CDR1 is MNHEY and CDR2 is SVGAGI. V was trimmed by 10 bases and J by 4 bases, leaving 13 bases between them. The CDR3 is 13 residues long. The CDR3 sequence is CATAWGRTGELFF. Here the CDR3 DNA reads TGTGCCACCGCTTGGGGCCGCACCGGGGAGCTGTTTTTT.

V usage is TRBV20-1 and J usage is TRBJ2-1, with a possible D match to TRBD2 (5 bases). The CDR3 runs to 13 residues. The ends were cut back, 3 bases at V and 9 bases at J, with 15 bases in the middle. In germline, CDR1 is DFQATT, CDR2 SNEGSKA (reference sequence). The CDR3 DNA reads TGCAGTGCTAGTAGACTAATAGTAAGTGAGCAGTTCTTC. It translates to CSASRLIVSEQFF.

This clone was seen a single time. The rearrangement uses TRBV5-1 and TRBJ1-6; the D gene is possibly TRBD1 (6 bases). V was pared by 5 bases and J by 8 bases, with 11 bases between. The CDR3 has 13 residues. Germline V gene data show CDR1 as SGHRS and CDR2 as YFSETQ. CDR3 coding DNA: TGCGCCAGCAGGACCGAGGGGGATTCACCCCTCCACTTT. It yields the protein CASRTEGDSPLHF. Full variable domain (outside the CDR3, taken from reference TRBV5-1 and TRBJ1-6): KAGVTQTPRYLIKTRGQQVTLSCSPISGHRSVSWYQQTPGQGLQFLFEYFSETQRNKGNFPGRFSGRQFSNSRSEMNVSTLELGDSALYLCASRTEGDSPLHFGNGTRLTVT.

V gene TRBV3-1 (or the pseudogene TRBV3-2) combines with J gene TRBJ2-1; no definite D call. The CDR3 is 14 amino acids. V shed 1 base and J shed 6 bases, with 10 bases lying between them. Germline CDR1 and CDR2: LGHDT and YNNKEL (reference sequence). CDR3 nucleotides: TGTGCCAGCAGCCAAGCCAGATCACTCAATGAGCAGTTCTTC. This encodes CASSQARSLNEQFF.

This chain uses TRBV9 with TRBJ2-1, with D possibly TRBD2 on 6 matching bases. Deletions cut 0 bases from V and 1 base from J, with 14 bases between. Germline-derived CDR1 and CDR2 are SGDLS and YYNGEE. The CDR3 covers 17 residues. The DNA for the CDR3 is TGTGCCAGCAGCGTAGCTCTGGCGGGATCTTCCTACAATGAGCAGTTCTTC. Its translation is CASSVALAGSSYNEQFF.

The V and J genes are TRBV5-5 and TRBJ1-1; no definite D call. The V end was cut by 4 bases, the J end by 3 bases, with 19 bases between. This CDR3 is 16 amino acids long. Germline V gene lookup returns CDR1 SGHKS and CDR2 YYEKEE (reference sequence). The CDR3 coding sequence is TGTGCCAGCAGCCGCCGGCCGGACTCAGGTCACACTGAAGCTTTCTTT. Translating it yields CASSRRPDSGHTEAFF.